This T cell receptor beta chain was documented in a study of CD8 T cells in Susac syndrome (dated by TCRdb to between 2017 and 2020). About the full investigation: Among the Susac syndrome patients who were sequenced, clinically active disease was present in six and clinical remission was observed in under ten. Susac syndrome patients were therapy-naive, on corticosteroids (some also receiving IVIg), or on IVIg alone at blood withdrawal. Whether CD8+ T cell activation and differentiation in Susac syndrome was antigen driven was tested using repertoire sequencing. Overall study results and their limits: The TCR sequencing and HLA analysis was acknowledged to have included a relatively small number of individuals. In the CD4+ T cell repertoire of Susac syndrome patients, clonal expansion was not detected.

RNA was extracted using the RNeasy kit, and about 0.5 to 1 microgram was reverse transcribed with random hexamers. The immunoSEQ multiplex PCR assay, covering 54 Vbeta and 13 Jbeta segments, was used to amplify TCR beta CDR3 regions. To correct PCR amplification bias, a synthetic template baseline was used for both primer optimization and computational correction. The paper's processing steps were these. Reads were annotated to V, D and J genes according to IMGT and were analyzed with immunoSEQ Analyzer, with only productive sequences retained. Clonality was calculated as one minus the Shannon entropy normalized by log2 of the number of productive unique sequences. Public and private clones were assessed among the 100 most prevalent clones of each patient and control. Clones were defined as Susac-specific if absent from the healthy and MS cohorts, from around 1,100 published viral clones and from other ImmuneACCESS disease sequences. The public sequencing data were trimmed at Q25 with fastp and processed into clonotypes with MiXCR by TCRdb, which kept only in-frame beta chains. CDR3 protein duplicates are merged, each entry listing the most common genes and DNA. TCRdb's processing, not the study's, gives the V and J calls here. The sample table records under 250,000 distinct CDR3 sequences; approximately 94% of these occur just once. The top ten hold 0.15% to 0.2% of the sample.

From the cysteine up to the phenylalanine, the CDR3 has a length of 17 residues. Just the 51-base CDR3 DNA is kept, in frame starting at base 1. For this chain, trimming is 3 bases at the V end and 5 bases at the J end, and the number of junction bases without a gene match is 10. The germline V gene specifies KGHSH as CDR1 and LQKENI as CDR2. Peripheral blood CD8+ and CD4+ T cells from healthy donors, Susac syndrome patients and multiple sclerosis patients were profiled using high-throughput TCR beta sequencing. Susac syndrome patients met recently defined diagnostic criteria for definite or probable disease. Bulk CD8+ and CD4+ T cells were purified by magnetic negative isolation, while CD8+ TEMRA cells were enriched using FACS. Blood was collected in EDTA tubes and processed within 24 hours, with PBMCs isolated through density gradient centrifugation. PBMCs destined for TCR sequencing were cryopreserved in liquid nitrogen and later thawed in a 37 °C water bath. A purity of at least 90% was achieved for sorted or isolated CD4+, CD8+ and CD8+ TEMRA cells.

As concerns this clonotype: It lacks a known antigen. No base quality information exists; no much larger clone differs at one position.

Recombination connected TRBV18 to TRBJ2-3, with TRBD2 identical over 11 junction bases. This TCR was recovered from a human donor with Susac syndrome. Input material: CD4+ T cells from PBMCs. The CDR3 region has the sequence CASSPLPSSGGRDTQYF. In nucleotide form, the sequence is TGTGCCAGCTCACCTCTTCCGTCTAGCGGGGGGAGAGATACGCAGTATTTT.